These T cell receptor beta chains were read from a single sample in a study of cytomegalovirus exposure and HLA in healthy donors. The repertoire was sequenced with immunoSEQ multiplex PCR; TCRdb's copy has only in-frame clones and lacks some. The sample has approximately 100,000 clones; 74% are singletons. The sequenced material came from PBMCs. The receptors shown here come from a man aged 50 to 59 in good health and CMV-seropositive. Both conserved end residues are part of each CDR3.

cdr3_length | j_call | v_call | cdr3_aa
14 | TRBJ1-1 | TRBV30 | CALYPGHLNTEAFF
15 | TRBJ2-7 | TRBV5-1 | CASSSVLGSSYEQYF
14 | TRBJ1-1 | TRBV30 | CAWSGAGTYTEAFF
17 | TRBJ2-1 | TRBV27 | CASSLLSGQGAANEQFF
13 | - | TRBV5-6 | CASGGGRFHEQYF
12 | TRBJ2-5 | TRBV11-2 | CASSPARETQYF
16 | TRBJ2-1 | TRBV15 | CATSRSEKSRDRGQFF
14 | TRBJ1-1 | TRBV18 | CASSLRTGYTEAFF
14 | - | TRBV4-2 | CASSQEAWNYEQYF
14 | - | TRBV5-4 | CASSTRTGSYEQYF
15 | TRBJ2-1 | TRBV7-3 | CASSLNPGGRNEQFF
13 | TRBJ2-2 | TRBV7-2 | CASSPDRVGELFF
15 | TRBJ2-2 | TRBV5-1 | CASSPWDRGVGELFF
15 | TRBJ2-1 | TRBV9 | CASSVGTSASNEQFF
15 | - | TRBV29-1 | CSVAAGTGVVYEQYF
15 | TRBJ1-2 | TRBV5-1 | CASSPLGGQLYGYTF
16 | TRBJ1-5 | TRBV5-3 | CARSLRAGGINQPQHF
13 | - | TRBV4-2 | CASSQGQLYEQYF
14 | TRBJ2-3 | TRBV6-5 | CASSYSRGPDTQYF
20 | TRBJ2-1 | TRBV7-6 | CASSRTSGGSSLSSYNEQFF
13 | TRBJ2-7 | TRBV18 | CASSQGQEYEQYF
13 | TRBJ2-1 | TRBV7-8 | CASSLAQGHEQFF
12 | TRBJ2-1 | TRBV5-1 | CATYDSYNEQFF
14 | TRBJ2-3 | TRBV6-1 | CASSPDRVADTQYF
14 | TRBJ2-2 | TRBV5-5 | CASSPYLDTGELFF
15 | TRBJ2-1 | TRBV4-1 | CASSRPGQGKNEQFF
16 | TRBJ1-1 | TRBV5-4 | CASSLGGDSLNTEAFF
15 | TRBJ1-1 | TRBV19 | CASSISRQVNTEAFF
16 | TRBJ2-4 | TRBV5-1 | CASSPANSLAKNIQYF
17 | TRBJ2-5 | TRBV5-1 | CASTNGPGLAGRETQYF
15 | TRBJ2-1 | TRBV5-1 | CASSLKAGGNNEQFF
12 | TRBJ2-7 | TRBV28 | CASSLPPYEQYF
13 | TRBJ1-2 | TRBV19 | CASSIRLGGGYTF
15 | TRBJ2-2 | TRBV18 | CASSPRQGSTGELFF
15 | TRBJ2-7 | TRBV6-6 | CASSSPGQGGGEQYF
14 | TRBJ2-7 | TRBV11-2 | CASSLGGPSYEQYF
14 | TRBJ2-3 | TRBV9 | CASSAGLTTDTQYF
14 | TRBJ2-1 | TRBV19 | CASGDRAGYNEQFF
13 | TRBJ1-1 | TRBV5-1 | CASSQTGHTEAFF
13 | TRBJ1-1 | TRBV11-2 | CASSFQGDTEAFF
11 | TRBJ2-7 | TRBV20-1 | CSGTLNYEQYF
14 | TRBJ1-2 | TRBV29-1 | CSITGPANNYGYTF
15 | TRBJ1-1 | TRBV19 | CASSPPGGVDTEAFF
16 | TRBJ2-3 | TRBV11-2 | CASSLGRGGRTDTQYF
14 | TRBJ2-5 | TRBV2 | CASSESGQGKTQYF
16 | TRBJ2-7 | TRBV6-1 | CASSVTWGQVFYEQYF
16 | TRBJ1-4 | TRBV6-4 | CASSDADRDRREKLFF